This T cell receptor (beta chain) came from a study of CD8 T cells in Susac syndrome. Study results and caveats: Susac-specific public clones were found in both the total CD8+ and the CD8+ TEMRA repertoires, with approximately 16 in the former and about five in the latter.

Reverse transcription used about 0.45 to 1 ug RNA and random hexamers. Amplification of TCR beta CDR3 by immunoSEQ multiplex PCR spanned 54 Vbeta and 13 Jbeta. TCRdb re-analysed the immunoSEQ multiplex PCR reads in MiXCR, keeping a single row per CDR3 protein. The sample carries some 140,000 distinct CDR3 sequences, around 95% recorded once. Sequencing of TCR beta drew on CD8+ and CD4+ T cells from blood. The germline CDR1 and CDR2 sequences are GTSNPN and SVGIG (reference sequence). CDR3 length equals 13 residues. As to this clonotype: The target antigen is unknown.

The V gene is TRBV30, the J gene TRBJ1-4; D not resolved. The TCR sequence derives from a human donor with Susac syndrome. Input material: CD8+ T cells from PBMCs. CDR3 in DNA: TGTGCGCTGAGGGCCCTGAATAATGAAAAACTGTTTTTT. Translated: CALRALNNEKLFF.